These 21 T cell receptor beta chains were all obtained from the same sample, sequenced in a study of Graves' ophthalmopathy and Graves' hyperthyroidism. Researchers took RNA transcripts and amplified TCR beta CDR3 regions from them. RT-PCR in the first round used HTBI primers; a second-round multiplex PCR followed. TCRdb re-called the multiplex PCR reads through MiXCR, storing one row per CDR3 protein. There are some 380,000 distinct CDR3 sequences in the sample; roughly 15% occur only once, and approximately 7% lies in the top ten. The sample comprised peripheral blood. Receptors originate from a woman between 18 and 29 years old with stable Graves' hyperthyroidism.

This clonotype was observed a handful of times. This chain links TRBV11-1 with TRBJ1-5, with D perhaps TRBD1 (6 bases). The CDR3 has 16 residues. V lost 3 bases to trimming and J lost 0 bases, with 12 bases between them. CDR1 and CDR2 (germline): SGHAT, FQDESV (reference sequence). DNA for the CDR3: TGTGCCAGCAGCTTGGAACAGGGAGATAGCAATCAGCCCCAGCATTTT. This sequence encodes CASSLEQGDSNQPQHF. Supplemented by reference TRBV11-1 and TRBJ1-5, the full variable domain reads EAEVAQSPRYKITEKSQAVAFWCDPISGHATLYWYRQILGQGPELLVQFQDESVVDDSQLPKDRFSAERLKGVDSTLKIQPAELGDSAMYLCASSLEQGDSNQPQHFGDGTRLSIL.

This clonotype was detected ten times or more. V and J are TRBV11-2 and TRBJ2-2; tentative D call: TRBD2 (5 bases). The CDR3 loop spans 14 amino acids. Germline values: CDR1 SGHAT, CDR2 FQNNGV. The V end lost 3 bases, the J end lost 0 bases, and 5 bases lay between the germline ends. Here the CDR3 DNA reads TGTGCCAGCAGCTTGAGGGCGAACACCGGGGAGCTGTTTTTT. Translating gives CASSLRANTGELFF.

At least ten counts were recorded for this clonotype. V is TRBV29-1 and J is TRBJ1-3, with D uncertain. The V gene lost 3 bases and the J gene lost 2 bases, with 17 bases spanning the gap. CDR1 and CDR2 from the germline V gene are SQVTM and ANQGSEA. This CDR3 is 16 amino acids long. The CDR3 DNA is TGCAGCGTTGAGGCTTTTGGCAGTTACCCTGGAAACACCATATATTTT. It translates to CSVEAFGSYPGNTIYF.

This clonotype was counted at least ten times. This chain joins TRBV6-2 or TRBV6-3 and TRBJ1-2; D uncertain. This CDR3 has 14 amino acids. CDR1 is MNHEY, CDR2 SVGEGT, per germline. V was pared by 2 bases and J by 4 bases, with 11 bases between. Here the CDR3 DNA reads TGTGCCAGCAGTTACGTGTCAGGAGCCTATGGCTACACCTTC. Translated: CASSYVSGAYGYTF.

At least ten counts were recorded for this clonotype. The rearrangement links TRBV12-3 or TRBV12-4 to TRBJ1-1, with 9 bases identical to TRBD1. The ends lost 6 bases at V and 5 bases at J; junction bases unmatched: 10. The CDR3 totals 15 residues. CDR3: CASSQRTGGGTEAFF. CDR3 coding DNA: TGTGCCAGCAGCCAACGTACAGGGGGCGGGACTGAAGCTTTCTTT.

This clonotype was detected once. A much larger clone lies a single base off, so this may be a read error. The conserved phenylalanine or tryptophan normally closing the CDR3 is absent here, so this likely arose from a read error. This chain connects TRBV2 to TRBJ2-7; TRBD2 agrees at 7 bases. The CDR3 length is 15 residues. With V trimmed by 6 bases and J by 2 bases, 10 bases remained unmatched. The V gene's germline CDR1 is SNHLY and CDR2 FYNNEI. The CDR3 spells CASRPTSVGPYEQYC. The DNA for the CDR3 is TGTGCCAGCAGGCCAACTAGCGTGGGCCCCTACGAGCAGTACTGC.

This clonotype occurred many times. The chain combines TRBV19 with TRBJ1-3; D gene uncertain. This CDR3 spans 15 amino acids. V was trimmed by 1 base and J by 3 bases, leaving 10 bases between them. Germline V gene data show CDR1 as LNHDA and CDR2 as SQIVND (reference sequence). The CDR3 region has the DNA TGTGCCAGTAGTATAGTGTCAGGAATTGGAAACACCATATATTTT. Protein product: CASSIVSGIGNTIYF.

Many counts were recorded for this clonotype. The chain couples TRBV6-1 to TRBJ1-5, with a possible D match to TRBD1 (5 bases). The CDR3 is 14 residues long. Trimming removed 2 bases at V and 4 bases at J, with 9 bases between. From germline, CDR1 is MNHNS and CDR2 SASEGT. The DNA of the CDR3 is TGTGCCAGCAGTGAACCTTGGGGGAATCAGCCCCAGCATTTT. Translating it yields CASSEPWGNQPQHF.

This clonotype came up many times. The V call is TRBV6-1, the J call TRBJ1-5, with D tentatively TRBD1 (6 bases). V dropped 6 bases and J dropped 5 bases, with 17 bases sitting between them. There are 15 residues in the CDR3. CDR1 is MNHNS and CDR2 is SASEGT in the germline V gene. The CDR3 reads CASRLRRGGDQPQHF. The CDR3 region has the DNA TGTGCCAGCAGACTCCGAAGGGGGGGGGATCAGCCCCAGCATTTT.

In this sample, this clonotype turned up many times. The chain recombines TRBV2 with TRBJ1-1, with no clear D. The CDR3 length is 13 residues. Germline V gives CDR1 SNHLY, CDR2 FYNNEI. V was shortened by 8 bases and J by 4 bases, with 14 bases between the two germline ends. For the CDR3, the DNA is TGTGCCAGCGCGGCGGGTCGGGGCACTGAAGCTTTCTTT. Amino acids: CASAAGRGTEAFF.

The sample holds a few counts of this clonotype. The chain has TRBV4-1 and TRBJ2-7; D possibly corresponds to TRBD2 (5 bases). The V end lost 5 bases, the J end lost 3 bases, and 17 bases lay between the germline ends. Germline CDR1 MGHRA, CDR2 YSYEKL. There are 15 residues in the CDR3. In nucleotides, the CDR3 is TGCGCCAGCAGCTCACCCGCCCGGGGTCTCTACGAGCAGTACTTC. It is translated as CASSSPARGLYEQYF.

Ten or more counts support this clonotype. The V gene is TRBV28, the J gene TRBJ2-5; D is perhaps TRBD1 (5 bases). Looked up from germline, CDR1 is MDHEN and CDR2 is SYDVKM. The germline V and J ends were trimmed by 0 bases and 5 bases, with 16 bases remaining between them. The CDR3 length is 16 residues. CDR3 bases: TGTGCCAGCAGTTTATGGAGCCGACAGTCCGGGGAGACCCAGTACTTC. Protein: CASSLWSRQSGETQYF.

The V call is TRBV27, the J call TRBJ2-7, with 11 bases that match TRBD1. CDR3 length: 15 residues. J gave up 4 bases and V 6 bases, and 8 bases lay outside the gene matches. Germline CDR1 MNHEY, CDR2 SMNVEV (reference sequence). The CDR3 coding sequence is TGTGCCAGCAGGGGCCGGGACAGGGGGAAATACGAGCAGTACTTC. It codes for CASRGRDRGKYEQYF.

This clonotype was counted many times. The gene calls are TRBV11-3 and TRBJ1-1, with 11 bases fitting TRBD1. CDR3 length: 14 residues. Losses at the gene ends were 5 bases for V and 5 bases for J; bases not matched to a gene: 4. Germline loops: CDR1 SGHNT, CDR2 YENEEA. As DNA, the CDR3 is TGTGCCAGCAGCGACCGGGACAGGGGGACTGAAGCTTTCTTT. Translation: CASSDRDRGTEAFF.

This sequence joins TRBV6-2 or TRBV6-3 and TRBJ1-2; D may be TRBD1 (5 bases). The germline V gene encodes CDR1 MNHEY and CDR2 SVGEGT. The CDR3 is 14 residues long. Trimming stripped 5 bases from V and 8 bases from J, with 18 bases between. The CDR3 nucleotides read TGTGCCAGCAGTCCTTTCCAGGGCCGGGACGGCTACACCTTC. It specifies CASSPFQGRDGYTF.

V is TRBV15 and J is TRBJ1-6, with D perhaps matching TRBD1 (5 bases). V gave up 6 bases and J gave up 4 bases, with 10 bases separating them. The CDR3 consists of 14 residues. The germline CDR1 and CDR2 sequences are LNHNV and YYDKDF (reference sequence). The CDR3: CATRARGYNSPLHF. In DNA, the CDR3 is TGTGCCACCAGAGCGAGGGGTTATAATTCACCCCTCCACTTT.

Ten or more counts support this clonotype. The CDR3 DNA is TGTGCCACCCAAGTAGACAGGGGAAGAGGTACTGAAGCTTTCTTT. It is translated as CATQVDRGRGTEAFF. The V and J genes are TRBV10-3 and TRBJ1-1, with 8 bases that match TRBD1. Germline V CDR1 and CDR2: ENHRY, SYGVKD. V was clipped by 10 bases and J by 5 bases; unmatched bases: 15. CDR3 length: 15 amino acids.

A few counts support this clonotype. The rearrangement links TRBV3-1 to TRBJ1-6; D is ambiguous. This CDR3 has 15 residues. The germline gives CDR1 LGHDT, CDR2 YNNKEL (reference sequence). V shed 2 bases and J shed 6 bases, with 11 bases lying between them. CDR3 sequence: CASSQRPGFNSPLHF. The DNA of the CDR3 is TGTGCCAGCAGCCAAAGACCGGGGTTTAATTCACCCCTCCACTTT.

Many counts were recorded for this clonotype. The V and J genes are TRBV9 and TRBJ1-3; no reliable D call. Germline lookup yields CDR1 SGDLS and CDR2 YYNGEE. CDR3 size: 10 residues. The V end was cut by 3 bases, the J end by 7 bases, with 2 bases between. The CDR3 coding sequence is TGTGCCAGCAGCGGTAACACCATATATTTT. Its translation is CASSGNTIYF. Using reference TRBV9 and TRBJ1-3 for the parts outside the CDR3, the full variable domain is DSGVTQTPKHLITATGQRVTLRCSPRSGDLSVYWYQQSLDQGLQFLIQYYNGEERAKGNILERFSAQQFPDLHSELNLSSLELGDSALYFCASSGNTIYFGEGSWLTVV.

This clonotype occurred a few times. The rearrangement uses TRBV6-1 and TRBJ1-5; 11 bases align to TRBD1. Trimming removed 5 bases from V and 8 bases from J; junction bases left unmatched: 8. Looked up from germline, CDR1 is MNHNS and CDR2 is SASEGT. This CDR3 has 15 amino acids. The CDR3 bases are TGTGCCAGCAGTAAGGACAGGGGGCTTTTTGAGCCCCAGCATTTT. Its translation is CASSKDRGLFEPQHF.

This clonotype was counted many times. The rearrangement joins TRBV6-5 to TRBJ1-1; tentative D call: TRBD1 (6 bases). This CDR3 contains 16 residues. Germline values: CDR1 MNHEY, CDR2 SVGAGI. V lost 0 bases, J lost 1 base, and 12 bases lay in between. The CDR3 DNA follows: TGTGCCAGCAGTTACTCGCAGGGGATACCGAACACTGAAGCTTTCTTT. Its protein is CASSYSQGIPNTEAFF.